One and the same sample provided the 25 T cell receptor beta chains below, sequenced in a study of CD8 T cells in Susac syndrome. Random-hexamer reverse transcription was applied to about 0.5 to 1 ug RNA. TCRdb called the immunoSEQ multiplex PCR reads again in MiXCR, with one record for every CDR3 protein. Of under 200,000 distinct CDR3 sequences detected, more than 90% appear once; the ten largest clones hold 0.075% to 0.1%. Source material: CD4+ T cells from PBMCs. These receptors originate from a human donor with Susac syndrome.

The chain combines TRBV7-6 with TRBJ1-3; D is unclear. From germline, CDR1 is SGHVS and CDR2 FNYEAQ. The CDR3 is 14 residues long. V lost 0 bases, J lost 1 base, and 4 bases lay in between. The CDR3 DNA follows: TGTGCCAGCAGCTTAGCGAGGTCTGGAAACACCATATATTTT. Its protein is CASSLARSGNTIYF.

This clonotype was seen once. V usage is TRBV5-1 and J usage is TRBJ2-1; no reliable D call. V was cut by 6 bases and J by 8 bases, with 21 bases left in between. The germline V gene encodes CDR1 SGHRS and CDR2 YFSETQ. This CDR3 is built from 15 residues. CDR3 loop: CASTDALPTPHEQFF. The CDR3 DNA reads TGCGCCAGCACAGATGCGTTGCCCACGCCCCATGAGCAGTTCTTC. Full variable domain (remainder filled in from reference TRBV5-1 and TRBJ2-1): KAGVTQTPRYLIKTRGQQVTLSCSPISGHRSVSWYQQTPGQGLQFLFEYFSETQRNKGNFPGRFSGRQFSNSRSEMNVSTLELGDSALYLCASTDALPTPHEQFFGPGTRLTVL.

The rearrangement joins TRBV6-6 to TRBJ2-5; 10 nucleotides match TRBD2. The CDR3 is 15 amino acids. The germline V gene has CDR1 MNHNY and CDR2 SVGAGI (reference sequence). V was pared by 6 bases and J by 5 bases, with 9 bases of the junction left unmatched. The CDR3 nucleotides are TGTGCCAGCAGAGGGACTAGCGCCTCCCGGGAGACCCAGTACTTC. The encoded protein is CASRGTSASRETQYF.

The J gene is TRBJ1-6, the V gene TRBV19; D gene uncertain. V was pared by 3 bases and J by 5 bases, with 14 bases between. The CDR3 length is 16 residues. Germline-derived CDR1 and CDR2 are LNHDA and SQIVND (reference sequence). CDR3: CASSISLGSNNSPLHF. The CDR3 nucleotides are TGTGCCAGTAGTATCTCCCTCGGCAGCAATAATTCACCCCTCCACTTT.

The chain uses TRBV30 and TRBJ1-4; no reliable D call. Germline-derived CDR1 and CDR2 are GTSNPN and SVGIG (reference sequence). CDR3 length: 11 residues. Trimming pared 5 bases from V and 7 bases from J, leaving 8 bases between. CDR3 amino acids: CAWGTGEKLFF. The CDR3 DNA follows: TGTGCCTGGGGAACGGGTGAAAAACTGTTTTTT.

This chain links TRBV27 with TRBJ2-2; D may be TRBD2 (6 bases). Germline V gives CDR1 MNHEY, CDR2 SMNVEV (reference sequence). Trimming took 5 bases from V and 0 from J, leaving 16 bases between them. The CDR3 runs 17 residues. CDR3 region: CASSIFLLAPNTGELFF. Written as DNA, the CDR3 is TGTGCCAGCAGTATTTTCCTACTAGCCCCGAACACCGGGGAGCTGTTTTTT.

CDR3 sequence: CASRGSGAGRTSTDTQYF. CDR3 nucleotide sequence: TGTGCCAGCAGAGGCTCTGGCGCGGGGAGAACTAGCACAGATACGCAGTATTTT. The J gene is TRBJ2-3, the V gene TRBV27, with D tentatively TRBD2 (6 bases). The length of the CDR3 is 18 residues. CDR1 is MNHEY, CDR2 SMNVEV, per germline (reference sequence). The V and J ends lost 6 bases and 0 bases respectively, with 22 bases between them.

V is TRBV18 and J is TRBJ2-1; 8 bases agree with TRBD2. Losses at the gene ends were 2 bases for V and 5 bases for J; bases not matched to a gene: 5. This CDR3 comprises 15 residues. CDR1 is KGHSH and CDR2 is LQKENI in the germline V gene. The CDR3 DNA reads as TGTGCCAGCTCACCAGTCACTAGCGGAGACAATGAGCAGTTCTTC. This translates into CASSPVTSGDNEQFF.

This clonotype appeared once. The J gene is TRBJ1-2, the V gene TRBV29-1; D is undetermined. The V end lost 1 base, the J end lost 7 bases, and 13 bases lay between the germline ends. CDR3 length equals 13 residues. The V gene's germline CDR1 is SQVTM and CDR2 ANQGSEA. The CDR3 loop is CSVEGRTVFGYTF. Written as DNA, the CDR3 is TGCAGCGTTGAAGGCAGAACAGTGTTTGGCTACACCTTC.

The chain uses TRBV19 and TRBJ2-7; D unresolved. Per the germline V gene, CDR1 is LNHDA and CDR2 is SQIVND (reference sequence). The CDR3 is 15 amino acids. V gave up 3 bases and J gave up 2 bases, with 14 bases separating them. CDR3 nucleotide sequence: TGTGCCAGTAGTATCAGTAGGACGGAGCCCTACGAGCAGTACTTC. Translating it yields CASSISRTEPYEQYF. Full variable domain (missing parts from reference TRBV19 and TRBJ2-7): DGGITQSPKYLFRKEGQNVTLSCEQNLNHDAMYWYRQDPGQGLRLIYYSQIVNDFQKGDIAEGYSVSREKKESFPLTVTSAQKNPTAFYLCASSISRTEPYEQYFGPGTRLTVT.

This chain links TRBV2 with TRBJ1-2; 7 bases match TRBD1. This CDR3 comprises 12 residues. The germline V gene encodes CDR1 SNHLY and CDR2 FYNNEI. The J segment lost 3 bases and the V segment lost 7 bases, leaving 2 bases of the junction unmatched. CDR3: CASNTGDYGYTF. DNA for the CDR3: TGTGCCAGCAATACAGGGGACTATGGCTACACCTTC.

This sequence joins TRBV3-1 and TRBJ2-6, with D unresolved. CDR1 is LGHDT, CDR2 YNNKEL, per germline (reference sequence). The CDR3 runs to 15 residues. V was shortened by 4 bases and J by 4 bases, with 11 bases between the two germline ends. The CDR3 sequence is CASSLPATGANVLTF. CDR3 coding DNA: TGTGCCAGCAGCCTCCCGGCAACGGGGGCCAACGTCCTGACTTTC.

The V gene is TRBV20-1, the J gene TRBJ2-7, with 8 bases identical to TRBD1. The CDR3 is made up of 17 amino acids. Trimming removed 1 base from V and 0 bases from J; junction bases left unmatched: 11. Germline V lookup: CDR1 DFQATT, CDR2 SNEGSKA (reference sequence). The CDR3 reads CSARVTGTGPSSYEQYF. The CDR3 DNA reads as TGCAGTGCTAGAGTCACAGGGACAGGTCCGAGCTCCTACGAGCAGTACTTC.

CDR3 sequence reads: CASGNDGRREETQYF. Written as DNA, the CDR3 is TGCGCCAGCGGGAACGACGGCAGACGGGAAGAGACCCAGTACTTC. This chain joins TRBV5-1 and TRBJ2-5; D gene ambiguous. The CDR3 consists of 15 residues. V was cut by 7 bases and J by 3 bases, with 19 bases left in between. The germline V gene encodes CDR1 SGHRS and CDR2 YFSETQ. The variable domain in full, with the rest retrieved from reference TRBV5-1 and TRBJ2-5, is KAGVTQTPRYLIKTRGQQVTLSCSPISGHRSVSWYQQTPGQGLQFLFEYFSETQRNKGNFPGRFSGRQFSNSRSEMNVSTLELGDSALYLCASGNDGRREETQYFGPGTRLLVL.

The rearrangement uses TRBV19 and TRBJ2-4; 8 bases align to TRBD1. CDR3 length equals 16 residues. Losses at the gene ends were 2 bases for V and 8 bases for J; bases not matched to a gene: 11. CDR1 and CDR2 (germline): LNHDA, SQIVND (reference sequence). The CDR3 DNA reads as TGTGCCAGTAGTATAACCAGGGGGCGACCGACGGACATTCAGTACTTC. This encodes CASSITRGRPTDIQYF.

The chain uses TRBV30 and TRBJ2-1, with TRBD2 matching over 8 bases. This CDR3 is 16 amino acids long. Germline CDR1 is GTSNPN and CDR2 is SVGIG (reference sequence). V was pared by 7 bases and J by 7 bases, with 18 bases of the junction left unmatched. The CDR3 spells CASQEGPGTRGNEQFF. CDR3 nucleotides: TGTGCCTCGCAGGAGGGTCCCGGGACTAGAGGTAATGAGCAGTTCTTC.

This sequence joins TRBV5-1 and TRBJ2-7; TRBD1 matches 8 bases. CDR3 size: 14 residues. The junction had 3 bases not matched to a gene; V was cut back by 2 bases and J by 2 bases. Germline V CDR1 and CDR2: SGHRS, YFSETQ. CDR3 amino acids: CASSLQGETYEQYF. The CDR3 DNA follows: TGCGCCAGCAGCTTACAGGGGGAAACCTACGAGCAGTACTTC. Filled out from reference TRBV5-1 and TRBJ2-7, the complete variable domain reads KAGVTQTPRYLIKTRGQQVTLSCSPISGHRSVSWYQQTPGQGLQFLFEYFSETQRNKGNFPGRFSGRQFSNSRSEMNVSTLELGDSALYLCASSLQGETYEQYFGPGTRLTVT.

CDR3 nucleotide sequence: TGTGCCAGCAGTTTGTGGGGGGACAATGAGCAGTTCTTC. Its translation: CASSLWGDNEQFF. J is TRBJ2-1 and V is TRBV12-3 or TRBV12-4; possible D gene TRBD2, 6 bases. CDR3 length: 13 amino acids. Trimming pared 3 bases from V and 5 bases from J, leaving 8 bases between.

The chain links TRBV29-1 to TRBJ2-6, with TRBD1 as a possible D gene (5 bases). V lost 6 bases and J 4 bases, leaving 16 bases between the germline ends. CDR1 is SQVTM and CDR2 is ANQGSEA in the germline V gene. CDR3 length: 15 residues. As DNA, the CDR3 is TGCAGCGTCCGTTCAGGGATTGCAGGGGCCAACGTCCTGACTTTC. This encodes CSVRSGIAGANVLTF.

The gene calls are TRBV7-3 and TRBJ2-3; TRBD2 matches at 13 bases. J lost 6 bases, V lost 0 bases, and 6 bases had no gene match. The germline gives CDR1 SGHTA, CDR2 FQGTGA. There are 17 residues in the CDR3. The CDR3 loop reads CASSLTTSGGAGDTQYF. The CDR3, as DNA: TGTGCCAGCAGCTTAACCACTAGCGGGGGGGCCGGTGATACGCAGTATTTT.

The chain carries TRBV10-2 and TRBJ2-5; 10 bases match TRBD2. V dropped 0 bases and J dropped 1; count of bases not matched to a gene: 2. CDR3 size: 16 residues. CDR1 WSHSY and CDR2 SAAADI come from the germline V gene. CDR3 bases: TGCGCCAGCAGTGAGTCGTGGACTAGCGGCCAAGAGACCCAGTACTTC. Protein sequence: CASSESWTSGQETQYF.

The chain has TRBV5-1 and TRBJ1-2; 12 nucleotides agree with TRBD1. The CDR3 consists of 15 residues. Germline loops: CDR1 SGHRS, CDR2 YFSETQ. V lost 2 bases, J lost 6 bases, and 5 bases stayed unmatched. This CDR3 is CASSFGTGGFDGYTF. The CDR3 DNA follows: TGCGCCAGCAGCTTCGGGACAGGGGGCTTCGATGGCTACACCTTC.

J is TRBJ1-1 and V is TRBV12-3 or TRBV12-4; 9 nucleotides match TRBD1. This CDR3 is 14 amino acids long. V dropped 6 bases and J dropped 5; count of bases not matched to a gene: 7. This CDR3 is CASRQTGGNTEAFF. In DNA form, the CDR3 reads TGTGCCAGCAGGCAGACAGGGGGAAATACTGAAGCTTTCTTT.

The chain recombines TRBV6-5 with TRBJ2-5; 11 bases fit TRBD2. Germline lookup yields CDR1 MNHEY and CDR2 SVGAGI. This CDR3 has 17 amino acids. V shed 0 bases, J shed 7 bases, and the junction held 10 bases outside the gene matches. CDR3 loop: CASSYSISTSGGGTQYF. CDR3 nucleotide sequence: TGTGCCAGCAGTTACTCGATCAGCACTAGCGGGGGCGGGACCCAGTACTTC.

The chain links TRBV12-3 or TRBV12-4 to TRBJ1-6, with D perhaps matching TRBD1 (5 bases). V was trimmed by 3 bases and J by 9 bases, leaving 15 bases between them. The CDR3 has 15 amino acids. This CDR3 reads CASSFDSPEISPLHF. The CDR3 DNA is TGTGCCAGCAGTTTCGACAGTCCCGAGATTTCACCCCTCCACTTT.